These T cell receptor beta chains were read from a single sample in a study of regulatory T cells in long-lasting Graves disease. TCRdb ran MiXCR on the multiplex PCR reads and lists one entry per CDR3 protein. The data contain fewer than 450,000 distinct CDR3 sequences, over 12% of them singletons. These records were also assigned to another study, of T cells in Graves' hyperthyroidism and ophthalmopathy.

Sequences were derived from peripheral blood mononuclear cells (PBMCs), sampled at new diagnosis, from a patient treated with antithyroid drugs. These receptors all stem from a woman in her thirties or forties with Graves disease. Both conserved end residues are part of each CDR3. The D gene is left open where the match is weak. Size is omitted from some rows. Given values are once, few, many or a class for expanded clones.

d_call j_call clone_size v_call cdr3_aa cdr3_nt
. TRBJ2-6 . TRBV5-4 CASSLDGGLGANVLTF TGTGCCAGCAGCTTGGATGGGGGGCTTGGGGCCAACGTCCTGACTTTC
TRBD1 TRBJ2-1 many TRBV28 CASSSPRTGLHNEQFF TGTGCCAGCAGTTCTCCCCGGACAGGGTTACACAATGAGCAGTTCTTC
. TRBJ2-1 . TRBV19 CASQTSYNEQFF TGTGCCAGTCAAACCTCCTACAATGAGCAGTTCTTC
TRBD1 TRBJ1-2 few TRBV29-1 CSVEDHRGRVGYTF TGCAGCGTTGAAGATCACAGGGGGCGCGTTGGCTACACCTTC
TRBD2 TRBJ2-7 many TRBV12-3/TRBV12-4 CASTNGLDLYEQYF TGTGCCAGCACGAACGGACTAGACCTTTACGAGCAGTACTTC
TRBD1 TRBJ2-7 many TRBV29-1 CSVQGQGIYEQYF TGCAGCGTTCAGGGACAGGGAATCTACGAGCAGTACTTC
. TRBJ1-2 . TRBV7-9 CASSLSHRDGGYTF TGTGCCAGCAGCTTATCTCACAGGGATGGAGGCTACACCTTC
. TRBJ1-6 . TRBV7-2 CASSLNGGNYSPLHF TGTGCCAGCAGCTTAAATGGGGGCAATTATTCACCCCTCCACTTT
TRBD2 TRBJ2-3 many TRBV19 CASSAGGSADTQYF TGTGCCAGTAGTGCGGGAGGGAGTGCAGATACGCAGTATTTT
. TRBJ2-7 many TRBV28 CASSLTGGGEQYF TGTGCCAGCAGTTTAACAGGGGGGGGAGAGCAGTACTTC
TRBD1 TRBJ2-2 many TRBV2 CAIERDSRYQTGELFF TGTGCCATCGAACGGGACAGCCGGTACCAAACCGGGGAGCTGTTTTTT
. TRBJ1-4 . TRBV4-3 CASSQAPSGSKEKLFF TGCGCCAGCAGCCAAGCCCCGTCAGGGAGTAAGGAAAAACTGTTTTTT
. TRBJ2-3 many TRBV7-3 CASSQGTPGVTQYF TGTGCCAGCAGTCAAGGGACCCCGGGGGTTACGCAGTATTTT
. TRBJ1-1 . TRBV19 CASSIGSGRRPNTEAFF TGTGCCAGTAGTATAGGAAGCGGGAGGCGACCGAACACTGAAGCTTTCTTT
. TRBJ2-7 many TRBV5-6 CASSFRDRSSYEQYF TGTGCCAGCAGCTTCCGGGACCGGAGCTCCTACGAGCAGTACTTC
. TRBJ1-2 . TRBV9 CASSGTGTNYGYTF TGTGCCAGCAGTGGAACAGGGACTAACTATGGCTACACCTTC
TRBD2 TRBJ2-1 . TRBV11-1 CASSPVAGTYNEQFF TGTGCCAGCAGCCCCGTAGCGGGAACCTACAATGAGCAGTTCTTC
. TRBJ2-2 . TRBV2 CASSESANTGELFF TGTGCCAGCAGTGAGTCAGCGAACACCGGGGAGCTGTTTTTT
. TRBJ2-3 many TRBV2 CASSDDLGLSTDTQYF TGTGCCAGCAGTGATGACCTTGGCCTTAGCACAGATACGCAGTATTTT
. TRBJ2-2 few TRBV3-1 CASSGHVSNTGELFF TGTGCCAGCAGCGGACACGTTTCGAACACCGGGGAGCTGTTTTTT
TRBD2 TRBJ2-6 many TRBV27 CASSKTSGPNPGANVLTF TGTGCCAGCAGTAAAACTAGCGGCCCTAATCCTGGGGCCAACGTCCTGACTTTC
TRBD2 TRBJ2-3 many TRBV11-2 CASSLVGRGTPIGDTQYF TGTGCCAGCAGCTTAGTCGGGAGGGGAACCCCGATAGGGGATACGCAGTATTTT
. TRBJ2-1 many TRBV5-6 CASSGREGQFF TGTGCCAGCAGCGGACGAGAGGGTCAGTTCTTC
. TRBJ2-7 many TRBV11-2 CASSLAAIEQYF TGTGCCAGCAGCTTAGCGGCGATCGAGCAGTACTTC
TRBD1 TRBJ1-6 many TRBV28 CASSPTGGLGSPLHF TGTGCCAGCAGCCCTACAGGGGGCCTGGGTTCACCCCTCCACTTT
TRBD1 TRBJ2-1 . TRBV5-1 CASSPTTQGNNEQFF TGCGCCAGCAGCCCCACAACACAGGGGAACAATGAGCAGTTCTTC
TRBD1 TRBJ2-2 . TRBV20-1 CSARGQGAGELFF TGCAGTGCTAGAGGACAGGGGGCCGGGGAGCTGTTTTTT
. TRBJ1-2 . TRBV6-1 CASSQGSGSGYTF TGTGCCAGCAGCCAAGGATCAGGCTCGGGCTACACCTTC
TRBD1 TRBJ2-7 many TRBV6-2/TRBV6-3 CASSYYGDSSYEQYF TGTGCCAGCAGTTACTACGGGGACAGCTCCTACGAGCAGTACTTC
. TRBJ2-4 many TRBV7-2 CASSVMPGQDIQYF TGTGCCAGCAGCGTCATGCCGGGACAAGACATTCAGTACTTC